Detailed here is one T cell receptor beta chain. This entry is derived from a study of blood T cell repertoires in COVID-19. This table comes from immunoSEQ multiplex PCR, and its TCRdb copy is limited to in-frame clones, with some not included. The sample lists some 320,000 clones, more than 75% occurring once. The sequenced material came from PBMCs or T cells enriched from blood (not recorded which). This clonotype was sampled from a man between 60 and 75 years old who had recovered from COVID-19.

The CDR3, as DNA: TGTGCCAGCAGCTCTCCAGGGGGCCTGAACACCGGGGAGCTGTTTTTT. It translates to CASSSPGGLNTGELFF. The rearrangement uses TRBV5-6 and TRBJ2-2; 8 nucleotides agree with TRBD1. J lost 1 base, V lost 3 bases, and 5 bases had no gene match. The CDR3 runs 16 residues. The germline gives CDR1 SGHDT, CDR2 YYEEEE.